Following are 6 T cell receptor beta chains from one sample sequenced in a study of patients and donors after allogeneic stem cell transplantation. MiXCR, applied by TCRdb to the RT-PCR reads, yields one record per CDR3 protein. The data hold hundreds of thousands of distinct CDR3 sequences, with approximately 16% observed a single time. Material for sequencing was blood, either unsorted or a sorted T cell fraction (not recorded which). These receptors came from a human donor who was either an allogeneic HSCT recipient or a stem cell or donor lymphocyte infusion donor (not recorded which). It is not recorded whose cells these are; they may come from a transplant donor.

The table lists this clonotype with a few counts. The chain carries TRBV6-5 and TRBJ2-7, with D unresolved. This CDR3 spans 13 amino acids. Germline-derived CDR1 and CDR2 are MNHEY and SVGAGI. Trimming removed 0 bases at V and 7 bases at J, with 10 bases between. The CDR3 reads CASSYSHLWEQYF. The CDR3, as DNA: TGTGCCAGCAGTTACTCCCACCTTTGGGAGCAGTACTTC.

This clonotype showed up just a few times. V usage is TRBV29-1 and J usage is TRBJ2-2, with 10 nucleotides matching TRBD2. Trimming removed 7 bases from V and 6 bases from J; junction bases left unmatched: 5. The CDR3 has 13 residues. From germline, CDR1 is SQVTM and CDR2 ANQGSEA. Here the CDR3 DNA reads TGCAGCGCAACGGGACTAGCGTCCGGGGAGCTGTTTTTT. As protein: CSATGLASGELFF.

The table lists this clonotype with a few counts. This chain joins TRBV12-3 or TRBV12-4 and TRBJ2-7, with 8 bases fitting TRBD1. The CDR3 sequence is 14 residues long. J gave up 3 bases and V 4 bases, and 5 bases lay outside the gene matches. The CDR3 DNA reads as TGTGCCAGCAGTTCGACAGGGGAGGTCTACGAGCAGTACTTC. This encodes CASSSTGEVYEQYF.

The chain combines TRBV3-1 with TRBJ2-7; D is unresolved. V dropped 4 bases and J dropped 6 bases, with 10 bases sitting between them. Germline-derived CDR1 and CDR2 are LGHDT and YNNKEL (reference sequence). This CDR3 region has 12 residues. The CDR3 nucleotides read TGTGCCAGCAGCCGGAGAAGTCGCGAGCAGTACTTC. Amino acid sequence: CASSRRSREQYF.

This clonotype was seen a handful of times. This chain connects TRBV10-3 to TRBJ1-1; no clear D. This CDR3 has 13 residues. V lost 10 bases and J lost 0, with 12 bases in between. The germline CDR1 and CDR2 sequences are ENHRY and SYGVKD. CDR3 in DNA: TGTGCCACCTCCTGGAATATGAACACTGAAGCTTTCTTT. Protein product: CATSWNMNTEAFF.

The V call is TRBV4-2, the J call TRBJ1-1, with D uncertain. The CDR3 length is 14 residues. The ends were cut back, 5 bases at V and 0 bases at J, with 10 bases in the middle. CDR1 and CDR2 from the germline V gene are LGHNA and YNFKEQ. CDR3 region: CASSDGRLNTEAFF. CDR3 in DNA: TGTGCCAGCAGCGATGGCAGGTTGAACACTGAAGCTTTCTTT.